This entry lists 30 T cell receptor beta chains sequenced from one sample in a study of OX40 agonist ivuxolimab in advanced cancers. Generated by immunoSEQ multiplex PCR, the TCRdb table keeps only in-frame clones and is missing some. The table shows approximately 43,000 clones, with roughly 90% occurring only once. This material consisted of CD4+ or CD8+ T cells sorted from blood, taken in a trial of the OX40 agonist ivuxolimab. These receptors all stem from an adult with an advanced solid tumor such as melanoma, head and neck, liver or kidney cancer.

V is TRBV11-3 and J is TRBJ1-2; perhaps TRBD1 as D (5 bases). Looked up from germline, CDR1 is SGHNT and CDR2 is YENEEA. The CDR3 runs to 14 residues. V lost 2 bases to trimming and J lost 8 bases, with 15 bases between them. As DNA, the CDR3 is TGTGCCAGCAGCTTACGAACGGGGACCGGCGGCTACACCTTC. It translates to CASSLRTGTGGYTF.

Here the CDR3 DNA reads TGTGCCAGCACCCTTTTCAGTACAACTAATGAAAAACTGTTTTTT. Translated: CASTLFSTTNEKLFF. V and J are TRBV2 and TRBJ1-4; D is undetermined. CDR1 is SNHLY, CDR2 FYNNEI, per germline. Deletions cut 7 bases from V and 0 bases from J, with 12 bases between. The CDR3 spans 15 residues.

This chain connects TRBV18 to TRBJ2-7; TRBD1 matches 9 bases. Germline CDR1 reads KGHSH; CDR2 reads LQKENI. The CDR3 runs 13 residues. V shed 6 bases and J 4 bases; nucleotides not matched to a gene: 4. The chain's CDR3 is CASSRQGGYEQYF. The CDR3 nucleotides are TGTGCCAGCTCTCGACAGGGGGGATACGAGCAGTACTTC.

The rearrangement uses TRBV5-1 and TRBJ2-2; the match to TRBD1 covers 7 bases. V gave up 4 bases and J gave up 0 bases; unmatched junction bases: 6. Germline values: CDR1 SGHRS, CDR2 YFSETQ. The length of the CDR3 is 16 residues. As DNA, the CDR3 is TGCGCCAGCAGCAAGACAGGGTCCCCGAACACCGGGGAGCTGTTTTTT. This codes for CASSKTGSPNTGELFF. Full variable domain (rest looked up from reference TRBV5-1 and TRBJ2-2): KAGVTQTPRYLIKTRGQQVTLSCSPISGHRSVSWYQQTPGQGLQFLFEYFSETQRNKGNFPGRFSGRQFSNSRSEMNVSTLELGDSALYLCASSKTGSPNTGELFFGEGSRLTVL.

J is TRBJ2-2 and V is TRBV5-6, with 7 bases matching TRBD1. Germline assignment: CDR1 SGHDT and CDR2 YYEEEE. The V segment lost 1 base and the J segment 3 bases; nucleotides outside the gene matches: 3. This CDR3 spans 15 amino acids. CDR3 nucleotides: TGTGCCAGCAGCTTGCATGACAGGGACACCGGGGAGCTGTTTTTT. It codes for CASSLHDRDTGELFF.

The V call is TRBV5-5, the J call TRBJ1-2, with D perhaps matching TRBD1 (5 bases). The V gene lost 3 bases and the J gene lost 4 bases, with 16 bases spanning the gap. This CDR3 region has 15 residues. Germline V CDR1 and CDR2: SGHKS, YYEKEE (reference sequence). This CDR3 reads CASSSPGRGPYGYTF. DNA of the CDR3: TGTGCCAGCAGCTCCCCCGGGAGGGGACCCTATGGCTACACCTTC.

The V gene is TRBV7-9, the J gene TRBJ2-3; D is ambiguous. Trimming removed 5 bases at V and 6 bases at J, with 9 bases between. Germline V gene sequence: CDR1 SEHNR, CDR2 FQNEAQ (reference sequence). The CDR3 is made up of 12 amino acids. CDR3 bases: TGTGCCAGCAGCCCCTCCTGGGATACGCAGTATTTT. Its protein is CASSPSWDTQYF.

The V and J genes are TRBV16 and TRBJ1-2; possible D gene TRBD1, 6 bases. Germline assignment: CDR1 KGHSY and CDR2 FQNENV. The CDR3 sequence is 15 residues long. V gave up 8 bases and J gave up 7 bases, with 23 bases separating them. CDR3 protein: CASSPPGGAAIGYTF. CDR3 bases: TGTGCCAGCTCGCCCCCGGGGGGCGCGGCGATTGGCTACACCTTC.

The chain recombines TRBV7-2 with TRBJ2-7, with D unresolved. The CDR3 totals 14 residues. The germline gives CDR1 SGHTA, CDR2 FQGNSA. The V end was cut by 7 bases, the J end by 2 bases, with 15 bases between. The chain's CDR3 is CASTLNSRPYEQYF. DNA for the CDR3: TGTGCCAGCACCCTGAACAGCAGACCCTACGAGCAGTACTTC.

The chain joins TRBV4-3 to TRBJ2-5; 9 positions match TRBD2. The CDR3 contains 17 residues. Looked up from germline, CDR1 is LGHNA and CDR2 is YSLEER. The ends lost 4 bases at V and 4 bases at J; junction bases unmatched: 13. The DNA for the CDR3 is TGCGCCAGCAGCCTTTCCCTTGCGGGGGGGGCCTTAGAGACCCAGTACTTC. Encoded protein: CASSLSLAGGALETQYF.

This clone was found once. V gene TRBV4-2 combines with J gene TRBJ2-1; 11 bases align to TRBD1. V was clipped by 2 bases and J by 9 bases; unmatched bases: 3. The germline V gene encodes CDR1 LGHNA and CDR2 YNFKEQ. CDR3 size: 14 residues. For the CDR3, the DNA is TGTGCCAGCAGCCAATCGGACAGGGGGCGTGAGCAGTTCTTC. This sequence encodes CASSQSDRGREQFF.

CDR3 residues: CASKDRAHYGYTF. The DNA of the CDR3 is TGTGCCAGTAAGGACAGGGCCCACTATGGCTACACCTTC. V is TRBV19 and J is TRBJ1-2, with TRBD1 matching over 8 bases. The CDR3 length is 13 residues. Germline CDR1 LNHDA, CDR2 SQIVND (reference sequence). V lost 7 bases to trimming and J lost 3 bases; unmatched junction nucleotides: 4. Based on the CDR3 plus reference TRBV19 and TRBJ1-2, the full variable domain is DGGITQSPKYLFRKEGQNVTLSCEQNLNHDAMYWYRQDPGQGLRLIYYSQIVNDFQKGDIAEGYSVSREKKESFPLTVTSAQKNPTAFYLCASKDRAHYGYTFGSGTRLTVV.

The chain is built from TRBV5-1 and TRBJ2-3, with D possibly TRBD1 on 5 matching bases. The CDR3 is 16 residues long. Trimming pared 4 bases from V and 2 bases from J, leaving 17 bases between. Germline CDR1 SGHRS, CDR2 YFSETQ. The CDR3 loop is CASSDPQGLDTDTQYF. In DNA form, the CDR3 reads TGCGCCAGCAGCGACCCCCAGGGCCTCGACACAGATACGCAGTATTTT.

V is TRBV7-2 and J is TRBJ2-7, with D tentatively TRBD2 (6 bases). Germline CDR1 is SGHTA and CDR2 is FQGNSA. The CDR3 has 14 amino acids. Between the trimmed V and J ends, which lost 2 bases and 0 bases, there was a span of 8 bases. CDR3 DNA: TGTGCCAGCAGCTTACCTAGCGACTCCTACGAGCAGTACTTC. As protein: CASSLPSDSYEQYF. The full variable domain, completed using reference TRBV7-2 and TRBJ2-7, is GAGVSQSPSNKVTEKGKDVELRCDPISGHTALYWYRQSLGQGLEFLIYFQGNSAPDKSGLPSDRFSAERTGGSVSTLTIQRTQQEDSAVYLCASSLPSDSYEQYFGPGTRLTVT.

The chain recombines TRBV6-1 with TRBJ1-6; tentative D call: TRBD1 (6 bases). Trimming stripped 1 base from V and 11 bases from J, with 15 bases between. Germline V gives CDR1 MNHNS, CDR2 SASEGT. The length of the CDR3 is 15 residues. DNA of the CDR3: TGTGCCAGCAGTGAAGTCCGGGGGCGCGAGACACCCCTCCACTTT. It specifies CASSEVRGRETPLHF.

CDR3 residues: CASSLVVRSYEQYF. The CDR3 DNA reads as TGTGCCAGCAGCTTAGTGGTTCGATCCTACGAGCAGTACTTC. V gene TRBV7-9 combines with J gene TRBJ2-7, with no clear D. Germline values: CDR1 SEHNR, CDR2 FQNEAQ (reference sequence). The CDR3 is made up of 14 amino acids. The V end was cut by 1 base, the J end by 1 base, with 8 bases between.

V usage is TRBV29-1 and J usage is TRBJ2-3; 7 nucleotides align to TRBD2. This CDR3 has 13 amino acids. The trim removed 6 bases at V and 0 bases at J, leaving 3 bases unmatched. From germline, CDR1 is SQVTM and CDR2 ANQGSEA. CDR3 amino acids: CSVPSGSTDTQYF. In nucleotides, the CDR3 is TGCAGCGTGCCTAGCGGTAGCACAGATACGCAGTATTTT.

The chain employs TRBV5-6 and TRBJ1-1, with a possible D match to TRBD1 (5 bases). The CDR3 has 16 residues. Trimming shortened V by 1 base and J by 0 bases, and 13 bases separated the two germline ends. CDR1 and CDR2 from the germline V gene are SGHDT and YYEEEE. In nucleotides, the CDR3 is TGTGCCAGCAGCTTGCGCCGACAGACCTTGAACACTGAAGCTTTCTTT. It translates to CASSLRRQTLNTEAFF.

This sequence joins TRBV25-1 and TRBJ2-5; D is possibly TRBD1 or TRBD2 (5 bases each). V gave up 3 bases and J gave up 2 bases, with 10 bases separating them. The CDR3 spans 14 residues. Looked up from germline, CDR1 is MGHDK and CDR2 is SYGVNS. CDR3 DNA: TGTGCCAGCAGTGACCGGGGACCTCAAGAGACCCAGTACTTC. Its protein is CASSDRGPQETQYF.

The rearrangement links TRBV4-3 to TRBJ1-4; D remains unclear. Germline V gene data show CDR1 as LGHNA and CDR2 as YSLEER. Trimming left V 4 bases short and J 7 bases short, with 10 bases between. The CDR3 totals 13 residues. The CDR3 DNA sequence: TGCGCCAGCAGCCGCGATCGAGGTGAAAAACTGTTTTTT. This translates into CASSRDRGEKLFF.

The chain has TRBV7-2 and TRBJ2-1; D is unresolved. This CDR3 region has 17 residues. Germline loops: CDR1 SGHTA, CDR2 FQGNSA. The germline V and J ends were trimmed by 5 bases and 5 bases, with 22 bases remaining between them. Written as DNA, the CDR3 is TGTGCCAGCAGCAGCTTCGCCCCGTGGCTGAGCAACAATGAGCAGTTCTTC. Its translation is CASSSFAPWLSNNEQFF.

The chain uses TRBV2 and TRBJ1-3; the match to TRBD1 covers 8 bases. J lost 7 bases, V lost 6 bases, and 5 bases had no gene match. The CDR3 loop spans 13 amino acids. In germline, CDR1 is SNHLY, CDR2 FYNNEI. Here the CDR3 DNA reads TGTGCCAGCAGGAAAGACAGGGGCAACACCATATATTTT. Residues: CASRKDRGNTIYF.

CDR3 sequence reads: CASSLTRDSSYNEQFF. CDR3 DNA sequence: TGTGCCAGCAGCTTAACTAGGGACAGCTCCTACAATGAGCAGTTCTTC. This rearrangement joins TRBV7-3 to TRBJ2-1, with 7 bases fitting TRBD1. The CDR3 has 16 amino acids. Germline V lookup: CDR1 SGHTA, CDR2 FQGTGA. The V segment lost 0 bases and the J segment 0 bases; nucleotides outside the gene matches: 2.

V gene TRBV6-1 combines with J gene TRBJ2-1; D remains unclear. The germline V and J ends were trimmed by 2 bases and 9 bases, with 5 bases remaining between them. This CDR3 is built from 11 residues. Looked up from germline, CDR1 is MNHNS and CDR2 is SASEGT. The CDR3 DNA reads TGTGCCAGCAGTGAAAGGGTTGAGCAGTTCTTC. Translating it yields CASSERVEQFF.

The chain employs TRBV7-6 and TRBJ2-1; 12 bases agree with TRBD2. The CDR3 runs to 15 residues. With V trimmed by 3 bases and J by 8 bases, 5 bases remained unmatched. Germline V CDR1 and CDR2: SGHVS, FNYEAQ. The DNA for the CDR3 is TGTGCCAGCAGCTTTCTAGCGGGGGGGCTTGATGAGCAGTTCTTC. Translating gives CASSFLAGGLDEQFF.

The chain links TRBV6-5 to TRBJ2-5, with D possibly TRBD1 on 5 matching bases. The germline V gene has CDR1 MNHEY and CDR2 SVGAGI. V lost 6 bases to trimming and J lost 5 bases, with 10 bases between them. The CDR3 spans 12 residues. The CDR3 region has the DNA TGTGCCAGCAGGTCGCAGGGCGAGACCCAGTACTTC. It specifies CASRSQGETQYF.

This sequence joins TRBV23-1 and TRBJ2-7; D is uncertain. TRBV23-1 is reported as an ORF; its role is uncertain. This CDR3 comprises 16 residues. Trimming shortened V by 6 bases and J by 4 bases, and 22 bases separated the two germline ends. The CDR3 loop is CASSLEPSLPKYEQYF. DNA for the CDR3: TGCGCCAGCAGCCTGGAGCCCTCCCTACCAAAATACGAGCAGTACTTC.

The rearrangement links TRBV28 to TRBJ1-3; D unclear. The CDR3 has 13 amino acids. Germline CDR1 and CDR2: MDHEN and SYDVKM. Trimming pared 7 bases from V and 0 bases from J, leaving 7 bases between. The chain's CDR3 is CASTTLSGNTIYF. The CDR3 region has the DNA TGTGCCAGCACCACCCTCTCTGGAAACACCATATATTTT. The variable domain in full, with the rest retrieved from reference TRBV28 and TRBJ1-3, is DVKVTQSSRYLVKRTGEKVFLECVQDMDHENMFWYRQDPGLGLRLIYFSYDVKMKEKGDIPEGYSVSREKKERFSLILESASTNQTSMYLCASTTLSGNTIYFGEGSWLTVV.

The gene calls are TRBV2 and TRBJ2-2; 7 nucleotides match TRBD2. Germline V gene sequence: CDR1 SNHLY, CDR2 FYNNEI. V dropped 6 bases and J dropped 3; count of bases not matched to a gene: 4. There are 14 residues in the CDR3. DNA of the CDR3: TGTGCCAGCAGGAATCTAGCGGACACCGGGGAGCTGTTTTTT. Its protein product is CASRNLADTGELFF.

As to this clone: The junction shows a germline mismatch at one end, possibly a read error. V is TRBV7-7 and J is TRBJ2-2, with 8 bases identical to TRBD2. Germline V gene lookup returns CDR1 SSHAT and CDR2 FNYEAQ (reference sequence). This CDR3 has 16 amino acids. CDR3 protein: CASSSGGGSYTGELFF. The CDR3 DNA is TGTGCTAGCAGCTCCGGCGGGGGGTCCTACACCGGGGAGCTGTTTTTT. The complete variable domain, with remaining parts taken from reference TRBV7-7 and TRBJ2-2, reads GAGVSQSPRYKVTKRGQDVTLRCDPISSHATLYWYQQALGQGPEFLTYFNYEAQPDKSGLPSDRFSAERPEGSISTLTIQRTEQRDSAMYRCASSSGGGSYTGELFFGEGSRLTVL.